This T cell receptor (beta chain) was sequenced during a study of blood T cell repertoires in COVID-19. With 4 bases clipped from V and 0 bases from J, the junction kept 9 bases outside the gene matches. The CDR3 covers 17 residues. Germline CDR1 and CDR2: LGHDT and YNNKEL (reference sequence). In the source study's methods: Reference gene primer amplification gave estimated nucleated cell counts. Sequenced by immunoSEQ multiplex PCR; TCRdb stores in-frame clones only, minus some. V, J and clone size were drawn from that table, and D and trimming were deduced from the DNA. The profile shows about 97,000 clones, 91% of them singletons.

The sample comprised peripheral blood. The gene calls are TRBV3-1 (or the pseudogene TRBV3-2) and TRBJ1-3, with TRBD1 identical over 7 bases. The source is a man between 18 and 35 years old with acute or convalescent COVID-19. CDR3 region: CASSRQGGPYSGNTIYF. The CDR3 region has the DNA TGTGCCAGCAGCCGGCAGGGGGGACCCTACTCTGGAAACACCATATATTTT.